This TCR beta chain was retrieved from a study of early T cells in non-severe SARS-CoV-2 infection. Researchers tagged individual cDNA molecules with unique molecular identifiers. TCRdb reprocessed the 5' RACE reads via MiXCR and lists one record per CDR3 protein. The table shows some 66,000 distinct CDR3 sequences, with around 13% occurring only once. Study-wide findings and caveats: VDJdb-based matching was biased toward anti-spike CD8 responses and missed private and CD4 specificities.

Note on this clonotype: The antigen is not known.

This TCR came from an adult who was a healthcare worker with PCR-confirmed SARS-CoV-2 infection or an uninfected control (not recorded which). Sequenced material: whole blood.

CDR3 in DNA: TGTGCCAGCAGTGAAATGCGGGCGAACACCGGGGAGCTGTTTTTT. Protein: CASSEMRANTGELFF. The gene calls are TRBV2 and TRBJ2-2, with D possibly TRBD2 on 5 matching bases. Germline assignment: CDR1 SNHLY and CDR2 FYNNEI. Trimming shortened V by 2 bases and J by 0 bases, and 7 bases separated the two germline ends. The CDR3 is made up of 15 amino acids.